This T cell receptor beta chain emerged from a study of CD4 T cells in relation to SARS-CoV-2 and coronaviruses. The wider study: After roughly 11 days of antigen culture, PBMC TCR beta CDR3s were sequenced. Study-level points and caveats: Memory recall responses, not primary responses primed in culture, are what the assay detects.

Survey-level TCR-beta sequencing used DNA from CEF-cultured naive and memory CD4+ T cells. The data were produced by immunoSEQ multiplex PCR, yet TCRdb's version contains in-frame clones alone and is incomplete. The top ten clones hold 4.5% of a sample with 37,000 or so clones, around 82% of them seen once. Germline CDR1 reads GTSNPN; CDR2 reads SVGIG (reference sequence). The CDR3 spans 15 residues. Trimming removed 2 bases at V and 8 bases at J, with 19 bases between. In regard to this clone: Antigen specificity is unknown.

Naive or memory CD4+ cells were cultured 1:1 with T cell-depleted PBMCs plus CEF. The sample consisted of naive CD4+ T cells from PBMCs, cultured in vitro. The subset: naive CD4+ T cells isolated by negative enrichment. This TCR derives from an adult with COVID-19. The genes are TRBV30 and TRBJ2-1, with D perhaps given as TRBD1 or TRBD2 (7 bases each). The CDR3 nucleotides read TGTGCCTGGAGTCCCCCAGGGGGGGGTTTGGATGAGCAGTTCTTC. It yields the protein CAWSPPGGGLDEQFF.